Sequencing of this TCR beta chain was carried out in a study of shared clonotypes between healthy human individuals. Profiling relied on immunoSEQ multiplex PCR, and the TCRdb table lists in-frame clones only, not all of them. Among fewer than 850,000 clones listed, about 97% were seen once. CD45RO-negative CD8 cells positively selected for CCR7 made up the naive population, which excluded terminally differentiated effector memory CD45RA+ cells. Per the germline V gene, CDR1 is PRHDT and CDR2 is FYEKMQ (reference sequence). The CDR3 contains 15 residues. The trim removed 4 bases at V and 0 bases at J, leaving 4 bases unmatched.

Sequencing used naive CD8+ T cells sorted from blood. V and J are TRBV13 and TRBJ2-7, with 9 bases identical to TRBD2. The sequence derives from a man younger than 45 in good health. The CDR3: CASSSIAGDSYEQYF. For the CDR3, the DNA is TGTGCCAGCAGCTCGATAGCGGGAGACTCCTACGAGCAGTACTTC.